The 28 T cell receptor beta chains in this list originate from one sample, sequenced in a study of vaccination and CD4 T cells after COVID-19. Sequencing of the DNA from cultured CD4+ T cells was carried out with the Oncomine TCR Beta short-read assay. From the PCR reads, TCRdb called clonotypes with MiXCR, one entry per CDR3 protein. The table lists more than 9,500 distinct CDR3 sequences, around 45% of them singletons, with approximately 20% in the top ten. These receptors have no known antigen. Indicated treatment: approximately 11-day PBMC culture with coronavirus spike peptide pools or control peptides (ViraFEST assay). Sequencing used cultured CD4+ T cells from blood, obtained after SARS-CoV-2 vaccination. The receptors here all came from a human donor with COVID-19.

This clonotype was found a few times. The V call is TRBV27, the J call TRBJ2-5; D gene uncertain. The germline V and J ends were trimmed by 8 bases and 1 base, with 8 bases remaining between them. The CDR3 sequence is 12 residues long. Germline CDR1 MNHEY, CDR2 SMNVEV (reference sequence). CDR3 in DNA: TGTGCCAGCGGAAGGCTCCAAGAGACCCAGTACTTC. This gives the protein CASGRLQETQYF.

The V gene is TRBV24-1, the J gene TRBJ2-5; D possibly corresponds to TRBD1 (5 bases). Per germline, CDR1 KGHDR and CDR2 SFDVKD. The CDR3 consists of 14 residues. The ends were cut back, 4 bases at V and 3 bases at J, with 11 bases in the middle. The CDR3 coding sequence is TGTGCCACCAGTGACAGGGTTCTGGAAGAGACCCAGTACTTC. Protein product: CATSDRVLEETQYF.

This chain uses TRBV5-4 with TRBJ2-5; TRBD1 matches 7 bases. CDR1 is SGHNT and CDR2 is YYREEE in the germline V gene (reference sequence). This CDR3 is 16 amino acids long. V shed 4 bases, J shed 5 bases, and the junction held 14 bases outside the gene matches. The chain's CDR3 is CASSPATKGGVETQYF. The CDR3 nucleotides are TGTGCCAGCAGCCCGGCCACTAAAGGGGGCGTGGAGACCCAGTACTTC.

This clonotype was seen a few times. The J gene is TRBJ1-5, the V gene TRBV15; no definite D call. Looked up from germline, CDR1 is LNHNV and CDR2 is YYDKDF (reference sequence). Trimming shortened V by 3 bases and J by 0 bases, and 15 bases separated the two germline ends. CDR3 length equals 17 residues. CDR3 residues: CATSSLAESYSNQPQHF. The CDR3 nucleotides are TGTGCCACCAGCAGTCTTGCAGAATCTTATAGCAATCAGCCCCAGCATTTT.

CDR3 DNA: TGTGCCAGCATGCAGGGAAAGGGAACTGAAGCTTTCTTT. Encoded protein: CASMQGKGTEAFF. The genes are TRBV28 and TRBJ1-1, with D maybe TRBD1 (5 bases). CDR3 length: 13 amino acids. CDR1 is MDHEN, CDR2 SYDVKM, per germline. Trimming left V 7 bases short and J 5 bases short, with 14 bases between.

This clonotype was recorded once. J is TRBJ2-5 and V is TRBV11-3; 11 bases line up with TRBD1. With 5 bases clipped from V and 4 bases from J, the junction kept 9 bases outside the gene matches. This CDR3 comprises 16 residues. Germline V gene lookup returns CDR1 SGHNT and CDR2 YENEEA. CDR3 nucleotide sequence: TGTGCCAGCAGCCCACGGACAGGGGGCGGGGGAGAGACCCAGTACTTC. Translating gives CASSPRTGGGGETQYF.

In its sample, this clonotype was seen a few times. CDR3 coding DNA: TGCGCCAGCAGCCAAGCCAAACCTCGGACAGGGGCAGGTTCACCCCTCCACTTT. The encoded protein is CASSQAKPRTGAGSPLHF. The J gene is TRBJ1-6, the V gene TRBV4-3; 9 bases are a match to TRBD1. The CDR3 contains 18 residues. Trimming cost V 1 base and J 9 bases; bases outside gene matches: 13. Germline lookup yields CDR1 LGHNA and CDR2 YSLEER.

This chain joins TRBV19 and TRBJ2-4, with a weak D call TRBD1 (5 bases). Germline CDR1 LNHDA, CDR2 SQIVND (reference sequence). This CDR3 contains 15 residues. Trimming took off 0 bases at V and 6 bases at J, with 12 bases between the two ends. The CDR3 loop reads CASSIEAVRGNIQYF. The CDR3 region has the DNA TGTGCCAGTAGTATAGAGGCGGTAAGGGGAAACATTCAGTACTTC.

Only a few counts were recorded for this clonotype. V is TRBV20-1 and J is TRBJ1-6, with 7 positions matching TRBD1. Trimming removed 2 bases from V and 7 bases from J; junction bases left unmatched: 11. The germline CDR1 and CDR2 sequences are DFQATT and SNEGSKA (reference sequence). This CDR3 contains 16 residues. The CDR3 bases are TGCAGTGCTAGACCCGACAGGGTTCCGACGAATTCACCCCTCCACTTT. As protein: CSARPDRVPTNSPLHF.

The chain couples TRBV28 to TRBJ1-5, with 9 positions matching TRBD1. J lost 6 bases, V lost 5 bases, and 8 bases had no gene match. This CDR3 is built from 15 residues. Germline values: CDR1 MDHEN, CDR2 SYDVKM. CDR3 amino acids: CASSQNRGQGQPQHF. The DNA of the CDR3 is TGTGCCAGCAGTCAGAACAGGGGGCAGGGTCAGCCCCAGCATTTT.

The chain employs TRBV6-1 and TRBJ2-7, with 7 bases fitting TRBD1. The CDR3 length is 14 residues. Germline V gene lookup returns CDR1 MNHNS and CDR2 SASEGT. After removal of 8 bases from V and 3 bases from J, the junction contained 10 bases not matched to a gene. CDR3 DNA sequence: TGTGCCAGCGTAGGGACAGCTCAAATCTACGAGCAGTACTTC. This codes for CASVGTAQIYEQYF.

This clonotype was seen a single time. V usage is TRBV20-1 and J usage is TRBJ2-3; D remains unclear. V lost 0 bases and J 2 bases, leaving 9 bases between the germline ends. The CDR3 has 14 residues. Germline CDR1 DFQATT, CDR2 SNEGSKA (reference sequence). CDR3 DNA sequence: TGCAGTGCTAGAGATATTAGGACCACAGATACGCAGTATTTT. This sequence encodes CSARDIRTTDTQYF.

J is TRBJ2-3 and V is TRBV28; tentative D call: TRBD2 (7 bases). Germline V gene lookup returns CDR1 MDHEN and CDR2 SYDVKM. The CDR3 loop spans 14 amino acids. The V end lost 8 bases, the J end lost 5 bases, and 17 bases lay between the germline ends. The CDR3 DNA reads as TGTGCCAGCGAGACGGGGGGCCCTGAAGATACGCAGTATTTT. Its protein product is CASETGGPEDTQYF.

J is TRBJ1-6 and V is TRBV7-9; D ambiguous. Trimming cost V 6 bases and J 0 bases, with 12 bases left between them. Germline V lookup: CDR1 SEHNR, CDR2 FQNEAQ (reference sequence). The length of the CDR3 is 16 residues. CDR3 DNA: TGTGCCAGCAGTCCAGACATGAGCTCCTATAATTCACCCCTCCACTTT. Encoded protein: CASSPDMSSYNSPLHF.

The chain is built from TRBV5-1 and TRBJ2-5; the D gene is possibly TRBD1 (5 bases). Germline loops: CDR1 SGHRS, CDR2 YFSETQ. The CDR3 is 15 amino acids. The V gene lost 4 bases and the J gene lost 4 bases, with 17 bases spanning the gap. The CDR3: CASSPDNLKGETQYF. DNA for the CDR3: TGCGCCAGCAGCCCGGACAACCTGAAGGGAGAGACCCAGTACTTC. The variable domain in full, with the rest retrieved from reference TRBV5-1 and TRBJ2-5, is KAGVTQTPRYLIKTRGQQVTLSCSPISGHRSVSWYQQTPGQGLQFLFEYFSETQRNKGNFPGRFSGRQFSNSRSEMNVSTLELGDSALYLCASSPDNLKGETQYFGPGTRLLVL.

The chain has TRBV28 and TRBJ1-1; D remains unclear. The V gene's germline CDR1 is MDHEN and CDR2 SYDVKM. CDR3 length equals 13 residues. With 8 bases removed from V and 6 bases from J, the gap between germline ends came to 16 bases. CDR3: CASYTQGPSEAFF. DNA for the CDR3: TGTGCCAGCTATACCCAAGGTCCCTCTGAAGCTTTCTTT.

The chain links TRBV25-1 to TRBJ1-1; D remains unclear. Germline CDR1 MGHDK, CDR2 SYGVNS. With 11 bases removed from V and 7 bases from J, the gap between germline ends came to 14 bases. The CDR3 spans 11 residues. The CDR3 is CAATGCNEAFF. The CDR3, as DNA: TGTGCCGCCACGGGCTGCAATGAAGCTTTCTTT.

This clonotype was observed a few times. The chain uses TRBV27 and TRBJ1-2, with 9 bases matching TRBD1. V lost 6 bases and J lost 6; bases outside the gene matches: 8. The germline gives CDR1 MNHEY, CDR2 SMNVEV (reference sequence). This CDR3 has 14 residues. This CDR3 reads CASRESGTGNGYTF. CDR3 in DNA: TGTGCCAGCAGGGAGTCCGGGACAGGGAATGGCTACACCTTC.

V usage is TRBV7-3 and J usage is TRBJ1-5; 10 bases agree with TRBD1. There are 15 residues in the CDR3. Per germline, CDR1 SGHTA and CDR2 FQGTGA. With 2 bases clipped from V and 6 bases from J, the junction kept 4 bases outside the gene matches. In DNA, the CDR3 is TGTGCCAGCAGCTTAGGAGGGACAGGGGTTCAGCCCCAGCATTTT. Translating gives CASSLGGTGVQPQHF.

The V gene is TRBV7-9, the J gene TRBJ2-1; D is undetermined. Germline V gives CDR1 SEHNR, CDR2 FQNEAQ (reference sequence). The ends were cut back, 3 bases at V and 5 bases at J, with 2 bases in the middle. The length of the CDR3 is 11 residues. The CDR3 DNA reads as TGTGCCAGCAGCTTCGACAATGAGCAGTTCTTC. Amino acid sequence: CASSFDNEQFF.

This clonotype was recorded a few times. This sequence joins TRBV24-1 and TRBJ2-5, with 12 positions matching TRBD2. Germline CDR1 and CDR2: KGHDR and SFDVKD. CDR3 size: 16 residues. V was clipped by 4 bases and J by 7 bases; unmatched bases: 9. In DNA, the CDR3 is TGTGCCACCAGTGACCCTAGCGGGGGGGACGTGGGGACCCAGTACTTC. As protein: CATSDPSGGDVGTQYF.

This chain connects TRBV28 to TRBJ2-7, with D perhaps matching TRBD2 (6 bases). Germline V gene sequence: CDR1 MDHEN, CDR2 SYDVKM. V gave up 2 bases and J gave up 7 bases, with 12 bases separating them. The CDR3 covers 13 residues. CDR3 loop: CASSLPPGGEQYF. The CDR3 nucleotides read TGTGCCAGCAGTTTACCCCCCGGGGGTGAGCAGTACTTC.

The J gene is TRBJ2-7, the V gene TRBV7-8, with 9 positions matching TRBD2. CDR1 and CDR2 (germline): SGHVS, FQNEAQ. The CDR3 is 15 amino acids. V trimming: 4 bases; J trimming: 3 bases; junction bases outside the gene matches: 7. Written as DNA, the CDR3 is TGTGCCAGCAGCTCGACTAGCGGTACCCACTACGAGCAGTACTTC. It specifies CASSSTSGTHYEQYF.

CDR3: CASSTQGNYGYTF. The CDR3 DNA reads TGTGCCAGCAGCACCCAGGGAAACTATGGCTACACCTTC. The V gene is TRBV5-4, the J gene TRBJ1-2, with a tentative D call TRBD1 (5 bases). V was shortened by 4 bases and J by 2 bases, with 9 bases between the two germline ends. The CDR3 extends over 13 amino acids. The V gene's germline CDR1 is SGHNT and CDR2 YYREEE (reference sequence).

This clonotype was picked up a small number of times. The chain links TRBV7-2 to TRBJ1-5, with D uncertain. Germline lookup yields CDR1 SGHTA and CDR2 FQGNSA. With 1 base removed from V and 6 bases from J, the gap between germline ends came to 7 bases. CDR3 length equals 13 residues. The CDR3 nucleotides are TGTGCCAGCAGCTTAGAGAAGGCTCAGCCCCAGCATTTT. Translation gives CASSLEKAQPQHF. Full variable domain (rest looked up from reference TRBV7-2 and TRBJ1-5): GAGVSQSPSNKVTEKGKDVELRCDPISGHTALYWYRQSLGQGLEFLIYFQGNSAPDKSGLPSDRFSAERTGGSVSTLTIQRTQQEDSAVYLCASSLEKAQPQHFGDGTRLSIL.

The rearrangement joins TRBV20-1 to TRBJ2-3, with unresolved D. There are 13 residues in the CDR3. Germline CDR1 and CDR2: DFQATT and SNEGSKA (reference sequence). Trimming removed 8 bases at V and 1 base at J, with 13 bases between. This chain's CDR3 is CSQDKPGTDTQYF. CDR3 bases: TGCAGTCAGGATAAACCGGGCACAGATACGCAGTATTTT.

The CDR3 DNA reads TGTGCCAGCAGCTTAAGACAGACAGACGAGCAGTACTTC. It is translated as CASSLRQTDEQYF. The V gene is TRBV7-9, the J gene TRBJ2-7, with D perhaps TRBD1 (5 bases). V was cut by 2 bases and J by 5 bases, with 10 bases left in between. The CDR3 extends over 13 amino acids. The germline V gene has CDR1 SEHNR and CDR2 FQNEAQ (reference sequence).

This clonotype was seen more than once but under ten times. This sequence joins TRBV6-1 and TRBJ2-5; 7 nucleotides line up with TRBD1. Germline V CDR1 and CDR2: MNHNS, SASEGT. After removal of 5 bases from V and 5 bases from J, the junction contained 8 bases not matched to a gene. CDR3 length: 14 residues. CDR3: CASSTTGPSETQYF. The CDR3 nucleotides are TGTGCCAGCAGTACGACAGGGCCATCTGAGACCCAGTACTTC.